These 31 T cell receptor beta chains share one sample of origin, sequenced in a study of T cells expressing NK-cell markers. TCRdb reanalyzed the 5' RACE reads, giving one entry per CDR3 protein sequence and no DNA. The table for this sample gives 350,000 to 400,000 distinct CDR3 sequences. The sample taken for sequencing was blood T cells: a sorted CD56 or NKG2C T cell subset, CD4+ or CD8+ T cells, or bulk PBMC T cells (not recorded which). The receptors here all came from a woman in her fifties or sixties in good health.

This chain connects TRBV4-1 to TRBJ2-2; TCRdb's assignment of TRBD2 cannot be checked, as there is no DNA. Germline CDR1 and CDR2: MGHRA and YSYEKL. The CDR3 spans 17 residues. This CDR3 reads CASSQVSGRAPTGELFF.

The J gene is TRBJ2-1, the V gene TRBV7-3; TCRdb designates TRBD2, a call that cannot be tested without DNA. CDR1 and CDR2 from the germline V gene are SGHTA and FQGTGA. CDR3 length: 15 amino acids. The CDR3 spells CASSSVAGGYNEQFF.

The chain joins TRBV6-5 to TRBJ1-2. Germline V gene sequence: CDR1 MNHEY, CDR2 SVGAGI. The CDR3 spans 15 residues. The CDR3 sequence is CASTYTAGVNYGYTF.

The chain carries TRBV3-1 and TRBJ2-1; the D call from TCRdb, TRBD2, cannot be confirmed without DNA. This CDR3 has 15 amino acids. Germline V lookup: CDR1 LGHDT, CDR2 YNNKEL (reference sequence). CDR3: CASSRLIAVGDEQFF.

The CDR3 spells CSARMVAPRGGTEETQYF. The genes are TRBV20-1 and TRBJ2-5; TCRdb picks TRBD1, but there is no DNA to check that call. The CDR3 has 18 amino acids. CDR1 and CDR2 from the germline V gene are DFQATT and SNEGSKA (reference sequence).

The chain joins TRBV20-1 to TRBJ2-3; TCRdb gives TRBD2 as the D gene, but with no DNA this cannot be confirmed. Germline lookup yields CDR1 DFQATT and CDR2 SNEGSKA (reference sequence). The CDR3 has 13 residues. Here the CDR3 reads CSGGRFASDTQYF.

The rearrangement uses TRBV13 and TRBJ2-3; TCRdb's assignment of TRBD2 cannot be checked, as there is no DNA. Per the germline V gene, CDR1 is PRHDT and CDR2 is FYEKMQ (reference sequence). The CDR3 contains 17 residues. The CDR3 spells CASSSFDLAASTDTQYF.

This rearrangement joins TRBV2 to TRBJ2-1; the D gene TCRdb calls, TRBD2, cannot be checked with no DNA. Per the germline V gene, CDR1 is SNHLY and CDR2 is FYNNEI. CDR3 length: 15 residues. CDR3 amino acids: CASSWRLAGADEQFF.

V usage is TRBV3-1 and J usage is TRBJ2-7; TCRdb's D call of TRBD1 is untestable without DNA. This CDR3 is 15 amino acids long. Germline lookup yields CDR1 LGHDT and CDR2 YNNKEL (reference sequence). The CDR3 region is CASSQGALSSGEQYF.

V gene TRBV9 combines with J gene TRBJ1-1. The CDR3 is 15 amino acids. From germline, CDR1 is SGDLS and CDR2 YYNGEE. The CDR3 region is CASSALREGGTEAFF. The entire variable domain, with the rest obtained from reference TRBV9 and TRBJ1-1, is as follows: DSGVTQTPKHLITATGQRVTLRCSPRSGDLSVYWYQQSLDQGLQFLIQYYNGEERAKGNILERFSAQQFPDLHSELNLSSLELGDSALYFCASSALREGGTEAFFGQGTRLTVV.

J is TRBJ2-5 and V is TRBV7-9; TCRdb gives TRBD2 as the D gene, but with no DNA this cannot be confirmed. The CDR3 contains 16 residues. Germline V CDR1 and CDR2: SEHNR, FQNEAQ (reference sequence). CDR3: CASSLEVLAGEETQYF.

V usage is TRBV6-4 and J usage is TRBJ1-2; without DNA, the TCRdb call of TRBD1 cannot be checked. Germline CDR1 reads MRHNA; CDR2 reads SNTAGT. The CDR3 is made up of 15 amino acids. This CDR3 reads CASSEQGPYTYGYTF.

This chain uses TRBV6-2 or TRBV6-3 with TRBJ2-3; TCRdb gives TRBD1 as the D gene, but with no DNA this cannot be confirmed. The CDR3 sequence is 15 residues long. Germline V gene lookup returns CDR1 MNHEY and CDR2 SVGEGT. The CDR3 sequence: CASTLPGQGTDTQYF.

V is TRBV10-2 and J is TRBJ1-2; with no DNA, the TCRdb D assignment of TRBD1 cannot be verified. There are 13 residues in the CDR3. Germline V CDR1 and CDR2: WSHSY, SAAADI. CDR3 loop: CASGQGADYGYTF.

This sequence joins TRBV2 and TRBJ2-1; TCRdb's D call, TRBD2, is unchecked because there is no DNA. Germline V gene sequence: CDR1 SNHLY, CDR2 FYNNEI. This CDR3 has 15 amino acids. This CDR3 reads CASSKLAGIGNEQFF. Combining the CDR3 with reference TRBV2 and TRBJ2-1 gives the whole variable domain EPEVTQTPSHQVTQMGQEVILRCVPISNHLYFYWYRQILGQKVEFLVSFYNNEISEKSEIFDDQFSVERPDGSNFTLKIRSTKLEDSAMYFCASSKLAGIGNEQFFGPGTRLTVL.

The J gene is TRBJ2-7, the V gene TRBV12-3 or TRBV12-4; TCRdb names TRBD1, which stays unverified in the absence of DNA. CDR3 size: 12 residues. The CDR3 spells CASSFPGFEQYF.

V is TRBV6-6 and J is TRBJ2-7; TCRdb's D call of TRBD2 is untestable without DNA. Looked up from germline, CDR1 is MNHNY and CDR2 is SVGAGI (reference sequence). This CDR3 is 18 amino acids long. The CDR3 loop is CASRPRLAGIRDSYEQYF.

This sequence joins TRBV19 and TRBJ2-1; absent DNA, TCRdb's TRBD2 call cannot be checked. The CDR3 is made up of 13 amino acids. Germline V gene sequence: CDR1 LNHDA, CDR2 SQIVND (reference sequence). This CDR3 is CASSTVGGNEQFF.

CDR3 sequence reads: CASSNNPFSPYNEQFF. V usage is TRBV7-2 and J usage is TRBJ2-1. The CDR3 spans 16 residues. Germline V gene lookup returns CDR1 SGHTA and CDR2 FQGNSA. Combining the CDR3 with reference TRBV7-2 and TRBJ2-1 gives the whole variable domain GAGVSQSPSNKVTEKGKDVELRCDPISGHTALYWYRQSLGQGLEFLIYFQGNSAPDKSGLPSDRFSAERTGGSVSTLTIQRTQQEDSAVYLCASSNNPFSPYNEQFFGPGTRLTVL.

The chain carries TRBV20-1 and TRBJ2-5; TCRdb gives TRBD1 as the D gene, but with no DNA this cannot be confirmed. Germline lookup yields CDR1 DFQATT and CDR2 SNEGSKA (reference sequence). The CDR3 is 15 residues long. The CDR3 sequence: CSARASLGAGETQYF.

The genes are TRBV7-6 and TRBJ2-3; TCRdb outputs TRBD1, but without DNA this stays unchecked. Germline-derived CDR1 and CDR2 are SGHVS and FNYEAQ. The CDR3 runs to 15 residues. The CDR3 region is CASSLVQGPGDTQYF.

The chain combines TRBV7-9 with TRBJ2-7; the D call of TRBD1 rests on TCRdb alone, since no DNA is present to check it. The germline V gene has CDR1 SEHNR and CDR2 FQNEAQ (reference sequence). The CDR3 totals 14 residues. The CDR3 loop is CASSLAGAPNEQYF. Drawing the rest from reference TRBV7-9 and TRBJ2-7, the complete variable domain is DTGVSQNPRHKITKRGQNVTFRCDPISEHNRLYWYRQTLGQGPEFLTYFQNEAQLEKSRLLSDRFSAERPKGSFSTLEIQRTEQGDSAMYLCASSLAGAPNEQYFGPGTRLTVT.

The genes are TRBV19 and TRBJ2-4; no DNA is available, so the TRBD1 call from TCRdb remains unchecked. The CDR3 covers 13 residues. The germline CDR1 and CDR2 sequences are LNHDA and SQIVND (reference sequence). The CDR3 sequence: CASRGDRANIQYF.

The gene calls are TRBV29-1 and TRBJ2-5. Germline CDR1 and CDR2: SQVTM and ANQGSEA. The CDR3 is 13 amino acids. The CDR3 reads CSVDHGFQETQYF.

V is TRBV28 and J is TRBJ2-7. The CDR3 loop spans 12 amino acids. Germline lookup yields CDR1 MDHEN and CDR2 SYDVKM. CDR3: CASSSNLYEQYF.

This chain uses TRBV5-5 with TRBJ2-7; the D call from TCRdb, TRBD1, cannot be confirmed without DNA. This CDR3 has 12 residues. Per the germline V gene, CDR1 is SGHKS and CDR2 is YYEKEE (reference sequence). The CDR3 reads CASSLDPSLWYF.

The V and J genes are TRBV29-1 and TRBJ2-3; there is no DNA to check the TCRdb D call of TRBD2. CDR1 and CDR2 from the germline V gene are SQVTM and ANQGSEA. CDR3 size: 13 residues. CDR3 region: CSVPIAATDTQYF.

This chain joins TRBV7-8 and TRBJ2-6; the D gene TCRdb calls, TRBD2, cannot be checked with no DNA. The CDR3 runs to 17 residues. CDR1 SGHVS and CDR2 FQNEAQ come from the germline V gene. The chain's CDR3 is CASSFSGRKTGANVLTF.

The chain links TRBV14 to TRBJ2-1; without DNA, the TCRdb call of TRBD2 cannot be checked. Germline lookup yields CDR1 SGHDN and CDR2 FVKESK. The CDR3 loop spans 13 amino acids. CDR3 loop: CASSQDLPGVRFF.

The V gene is TRBV12-3 or TRBV12-4, the J gene TRBJ2-3; the TCRdb D gene call, TRBD2, has no DNA to confirm it. The length of the CDR3 is 13 residues. The CDR3 spells CASRGLPTDTQYF.

The chain couples TRBV7-2 to TRBJ2-5; TCRdb outputs TRBD2, but without DNA this stays unchecked. The CDR3 consists of 14 residues. CDR1 and CDR2 (germline): SGHTA, FQGNSA. This chain's CDR3 is CASSLFVLVETQYF.